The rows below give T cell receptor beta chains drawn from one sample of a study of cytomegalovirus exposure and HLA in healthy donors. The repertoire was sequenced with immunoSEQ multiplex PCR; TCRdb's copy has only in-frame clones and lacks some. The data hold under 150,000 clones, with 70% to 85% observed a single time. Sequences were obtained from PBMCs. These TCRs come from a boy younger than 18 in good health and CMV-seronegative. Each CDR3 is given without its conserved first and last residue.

CDR3aa: AWKAVNTQY
j_gene: TRBJ2-3
v_gene: TRBV30

CDR3aa: ASSESGGGLTEAF
j_gene: TRBJ1-1
v_gene: TRBV25-1

CDR3aa: ASSQNRGAGNEQY
j_gene: TRBJ2-7
v_gene: TRBV4-3

CDR3aa: ASLGTNNNEQF
j_gene: TRBJ2-1
v_gene: TRBV6-6

CDR3aa: ASSLESLGSGTQETQY
j_gene: TRBJ2-5
v_gene: TRBV11-2

CDR3aa: ASSERSGSSYEQY
j_gene: TRBJ2-7
v_gene: TRBV6-4

CDR3aa: ASSYYQSHF
j_gene: TRBJ2-1
v_gene: TRBV6-6

CDR3aa: ASSATAGGPYNEQF
j_gene: TRBJ2-1
v_gene: TRBV6-1

CDR3aa: ASSQDPGDRGMASGVNGELF
j_gene: TRBJ2-2
v_gene: TRBV4-2

CDR3aa: ASSQDRDRGYT
j_gene: TRBJ1-2
v_gene: TRBV4-2

CDR3aa: ASSPEGADEKLF
j_gene: TRBJ1-4
v_gene: TRBV6-5

CDR3aa: ASRLTHNTGELF
j_gene: TRBJ2-2
v_gene: TRBV19

CDR3aa: SVEDGSSGNTIY
j_gene: TRBJ1-3
v_gene: TRBV29-1

CDR3aa: ASSLGGGRGTDTQY
j_gene: TRBJ2-3
v_gene: TRBV7-2

CDR3aa: AWSPGTEVYEQY
j_gene: TRBJ2-7
v_gene: TRBV30

CDR3aa: ASSLAAGFSYEQY
j_gene: TRBJ2-7
v_gene: TRBV11-2

CDR3aa: SGTGTGVYNEQF
j_gene: TRBJ2-1
v_gene: TRBV29-1

CDR3aa: SVDQPEVEGGEQY
j_gene: TRBJ2-5
v_gene: TRBV29-1

CDR3aa: AWSKGRGSYNEQF
j_gene: TRBJ2-1
v_gene: TRBV30

CDR3aa: ASSQESEAF
j_gene: TRBJ1-1
v_gene: TRBV4-2

CDR3aa: ASSPETEVVYGYT
j_gene: TRBJ1-2
v_gene: TRBV18

CDR3aa: ASSIVGQGQQEQF
j_gene: TRBJ2-1
v_gene: TRBV19

CDR3aa: AWSVLPIGDTQY
j_gene: TRBJ2-3
v_gene: TRBV30

CDR3aa: ASSLGLRSTGELF
j_gene: TRBJ2-2
v_gene: TRBV5-8

CDR3aa: ASSLEWGGKLF
j_gene: TRBJ1-4
v_gene: TRBV5-5

CDR3aa: ASRPPGQGQAF
j_gene: TRBJ1-1
v_gene: TRBV2

CDR3aa: ASSFQGGTEAF
j_gene: TRBJ1-1
v_gene: TRBV7-3